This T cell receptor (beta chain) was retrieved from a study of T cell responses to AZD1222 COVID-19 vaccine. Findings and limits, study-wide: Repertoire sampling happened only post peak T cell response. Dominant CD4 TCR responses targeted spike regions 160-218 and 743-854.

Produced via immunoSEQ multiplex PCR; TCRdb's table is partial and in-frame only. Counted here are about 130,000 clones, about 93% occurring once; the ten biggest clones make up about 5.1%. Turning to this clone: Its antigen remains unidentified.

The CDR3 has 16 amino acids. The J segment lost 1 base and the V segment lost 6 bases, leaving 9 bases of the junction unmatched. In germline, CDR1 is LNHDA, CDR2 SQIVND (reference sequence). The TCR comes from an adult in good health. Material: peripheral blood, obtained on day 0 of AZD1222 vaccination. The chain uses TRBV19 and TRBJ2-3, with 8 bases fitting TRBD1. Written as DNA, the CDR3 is TGTGCCAGTAGCCATCAGACAGGGGAAGGCACAGATACGCAGTATTTT. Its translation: CASSHQTGEGTDTQYF.